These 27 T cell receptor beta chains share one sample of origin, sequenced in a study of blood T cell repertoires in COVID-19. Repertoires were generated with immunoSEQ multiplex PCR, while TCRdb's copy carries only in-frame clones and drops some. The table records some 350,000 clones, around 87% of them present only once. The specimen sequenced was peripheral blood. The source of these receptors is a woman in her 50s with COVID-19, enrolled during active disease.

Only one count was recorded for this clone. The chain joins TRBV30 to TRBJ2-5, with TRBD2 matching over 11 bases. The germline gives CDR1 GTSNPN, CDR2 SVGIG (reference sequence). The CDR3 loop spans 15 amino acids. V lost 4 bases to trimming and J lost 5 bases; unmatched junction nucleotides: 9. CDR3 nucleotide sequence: TGTGCCTGGACCTTAGCGGGAGGGCCGGCCGAGACCCAGTACTTC. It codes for CAWTLAGGPAETQYF.

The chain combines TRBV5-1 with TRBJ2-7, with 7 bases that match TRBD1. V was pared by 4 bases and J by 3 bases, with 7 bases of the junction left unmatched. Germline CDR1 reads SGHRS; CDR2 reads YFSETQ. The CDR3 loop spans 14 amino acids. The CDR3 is CASSGFGTDYEQYF. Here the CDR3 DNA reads TGCGCCAGCAGCGGCTTCGGGACAGACTACGAGCAGTACTTC.

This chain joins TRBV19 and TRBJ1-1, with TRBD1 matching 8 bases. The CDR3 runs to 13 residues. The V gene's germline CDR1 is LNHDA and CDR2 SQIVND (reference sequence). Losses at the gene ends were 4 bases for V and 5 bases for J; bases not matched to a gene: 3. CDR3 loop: CASSSDRGTEAFF. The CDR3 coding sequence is TGTGCCAGTAGTAGCGACAGGGGAACTGAAGCTTTCTTT.

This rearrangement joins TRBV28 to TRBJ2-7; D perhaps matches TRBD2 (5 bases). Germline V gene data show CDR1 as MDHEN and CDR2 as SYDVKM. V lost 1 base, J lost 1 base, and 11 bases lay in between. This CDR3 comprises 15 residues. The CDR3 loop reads CASSLYGGWSYEQYF. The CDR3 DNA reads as TGTGCCAGCAGTTTATACGGCGGGTGGTCCTACGAGCAGTACTTC. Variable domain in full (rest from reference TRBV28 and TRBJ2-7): DVKVTQSSRYLVKRTGEKVFLECVQDMDHENMFWYRQDPGLGLRLIYFSYDVKMKEKGDIPEGYSVSREKKERFSLILESASTNQTSMYLCASSLYGGWSYEQYFGPGTRLTVT.

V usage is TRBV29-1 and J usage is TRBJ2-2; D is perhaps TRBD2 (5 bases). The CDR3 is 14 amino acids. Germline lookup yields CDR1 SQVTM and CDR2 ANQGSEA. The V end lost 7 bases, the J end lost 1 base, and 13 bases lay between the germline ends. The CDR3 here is CSARSGMNTGELFF. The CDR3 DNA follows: TGCAGCGCCCGATCGGGGATGAACACCGGGGAGCTGTTTTTT.

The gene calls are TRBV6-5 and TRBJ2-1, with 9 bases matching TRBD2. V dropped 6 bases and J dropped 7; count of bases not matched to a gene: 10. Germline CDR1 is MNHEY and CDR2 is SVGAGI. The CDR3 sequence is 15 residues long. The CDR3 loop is CASSLDSGSRNEQFF. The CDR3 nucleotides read TGTGCCAGCAGCCTAGATAGCGGGAGCAGGAATGAGCAGTTCTTC.

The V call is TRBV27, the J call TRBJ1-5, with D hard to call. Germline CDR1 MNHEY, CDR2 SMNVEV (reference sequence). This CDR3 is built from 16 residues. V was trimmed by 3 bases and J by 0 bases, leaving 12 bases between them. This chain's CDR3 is CASSLNGVYSNQPQHF. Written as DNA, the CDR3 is TGTGCCAGCAGTTTGAACGGGGTATATAGCAATCAGCCCCAGCATTTT.

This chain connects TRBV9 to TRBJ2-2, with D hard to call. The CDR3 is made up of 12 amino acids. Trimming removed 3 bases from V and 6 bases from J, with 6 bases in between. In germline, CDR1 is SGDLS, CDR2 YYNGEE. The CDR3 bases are TGTGCCAGCAGCGCTGGGCCCGGGGAGCTGTTTTTT. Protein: CASSAGPGELFF.

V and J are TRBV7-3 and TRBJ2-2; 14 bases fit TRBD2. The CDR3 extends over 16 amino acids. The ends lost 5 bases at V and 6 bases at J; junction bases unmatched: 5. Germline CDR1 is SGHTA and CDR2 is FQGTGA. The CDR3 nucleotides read TGTGCCAGCAGCGTGGGACTAGCGGGAGTTGCCGGGGAGCTGTTTTTT. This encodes CASSVGLAGVAGELFF.

The DNA of the CDR3 is TGTGCCAGTAGTATAGGAGGATTCACAGATACGCAGTATTTT. This translates into CASSIGGFTDTQYF. The rearrangement joins TRBV19 to TRBJ2-3; D uncertain. Germline V CDR1 and CDR2: LNHDA, SQIVND (reference sequence). V lost 1 base and J lost 2, with 7 bases in between. The CDR3 runs to 14 residues.

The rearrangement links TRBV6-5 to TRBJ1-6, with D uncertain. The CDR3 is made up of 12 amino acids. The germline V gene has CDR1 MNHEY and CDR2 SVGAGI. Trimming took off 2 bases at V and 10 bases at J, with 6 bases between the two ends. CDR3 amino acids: CASSYEGSPLHF. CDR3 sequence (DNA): TGTGCCAGCAGTTACGAGGGCTCACCCCTCCACTTT.

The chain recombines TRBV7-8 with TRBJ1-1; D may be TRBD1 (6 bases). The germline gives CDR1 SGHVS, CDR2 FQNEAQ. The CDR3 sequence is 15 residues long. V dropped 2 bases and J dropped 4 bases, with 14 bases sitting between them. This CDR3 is CASSLHRVGSTEAFF. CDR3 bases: TGTGCCAGCAGCTTACACAGGGTGGGTTCCACTGAAGCTTTCTTT.

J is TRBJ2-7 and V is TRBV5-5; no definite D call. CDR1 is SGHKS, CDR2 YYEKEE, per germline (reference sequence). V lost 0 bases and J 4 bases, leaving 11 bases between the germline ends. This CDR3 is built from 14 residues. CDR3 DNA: TGTGCCAGCAGCTTGGTTAGCATAGGTTACGAGCAGTACTTC. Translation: CASSLVSIGYEQYF.

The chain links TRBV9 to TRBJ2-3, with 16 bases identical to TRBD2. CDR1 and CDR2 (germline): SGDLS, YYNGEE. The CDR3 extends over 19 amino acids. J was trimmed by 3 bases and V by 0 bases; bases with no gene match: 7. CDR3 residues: CASSVEGGLAGGRTDTQYF. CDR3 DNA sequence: TGTGCCAGCAGCGTAGAGGGGGGACTAGCGGGAGGGCGGACAGATACGCAGTATTTT.

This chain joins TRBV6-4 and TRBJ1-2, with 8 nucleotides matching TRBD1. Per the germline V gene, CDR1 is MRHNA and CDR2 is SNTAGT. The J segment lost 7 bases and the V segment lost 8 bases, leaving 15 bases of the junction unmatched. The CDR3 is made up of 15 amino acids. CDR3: CASQPEGTGSGGYTF. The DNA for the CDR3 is TGTGCCAGCCAACCGGAAGGGACAGGCTCCGGTGGCTACACCTTC.

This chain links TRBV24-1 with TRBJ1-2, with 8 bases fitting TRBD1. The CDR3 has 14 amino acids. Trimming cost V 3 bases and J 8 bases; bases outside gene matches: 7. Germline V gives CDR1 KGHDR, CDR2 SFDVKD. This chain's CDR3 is CATSDADRVKGYTF. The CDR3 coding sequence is TGTGCCACCAGTGATGCGGACAGGGTGAAGGGCTACACCTTC.

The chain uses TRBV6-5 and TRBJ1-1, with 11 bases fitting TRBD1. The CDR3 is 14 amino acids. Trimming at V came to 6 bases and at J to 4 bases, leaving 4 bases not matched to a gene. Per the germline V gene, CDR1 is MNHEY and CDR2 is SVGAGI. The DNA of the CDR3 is TGTGCCAGCAGCGGACAGGGGGCTGGCACTGAAGCTTTCTTT. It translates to CASSGQGAGTEAFF.

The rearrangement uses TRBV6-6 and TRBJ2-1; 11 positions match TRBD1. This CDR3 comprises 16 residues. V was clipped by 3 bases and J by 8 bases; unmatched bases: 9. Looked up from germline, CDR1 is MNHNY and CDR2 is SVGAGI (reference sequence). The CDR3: CASSYVGQGARDEQFF. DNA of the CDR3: TGTGCCAGCAGTTATGTTGGACAGGGGGCGCGGGATGAGCAGTTCTTC.

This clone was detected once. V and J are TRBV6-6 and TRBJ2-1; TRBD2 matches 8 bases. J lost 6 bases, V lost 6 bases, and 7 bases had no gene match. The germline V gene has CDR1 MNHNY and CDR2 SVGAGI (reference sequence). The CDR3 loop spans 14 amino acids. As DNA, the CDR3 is TGTGCCAGCAGGCTAGCGGGTTTCCTCAATGAGCAGTTCTTC. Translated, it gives CASRLAGFLNEQFF.

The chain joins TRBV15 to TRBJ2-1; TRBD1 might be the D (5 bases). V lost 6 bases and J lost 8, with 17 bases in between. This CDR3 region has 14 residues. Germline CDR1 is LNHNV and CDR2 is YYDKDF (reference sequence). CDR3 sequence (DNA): TGTGCCACCAGAGGAAGGGGCGGCTTCGATGAGCAGTTCTTC. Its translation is CATRGRGGFDEQFF.

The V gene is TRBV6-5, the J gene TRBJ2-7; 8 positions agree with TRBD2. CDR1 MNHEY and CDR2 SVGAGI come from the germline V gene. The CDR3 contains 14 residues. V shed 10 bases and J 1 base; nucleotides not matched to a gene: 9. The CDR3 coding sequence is TGTGCCACGAGTACTAGCGGATCTTCCTACGAGCAGTACTTC. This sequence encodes CATSTSGSSYEQYF.

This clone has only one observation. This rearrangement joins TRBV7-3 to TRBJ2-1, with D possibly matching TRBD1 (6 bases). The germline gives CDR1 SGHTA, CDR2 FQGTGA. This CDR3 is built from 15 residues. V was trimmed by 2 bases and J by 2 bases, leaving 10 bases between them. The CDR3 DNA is TGTGCCAGCAGCTTACAAGGGACAACCTACAATGAGCAGTTCTTC. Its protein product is CASSLQGTTYNEQFF.

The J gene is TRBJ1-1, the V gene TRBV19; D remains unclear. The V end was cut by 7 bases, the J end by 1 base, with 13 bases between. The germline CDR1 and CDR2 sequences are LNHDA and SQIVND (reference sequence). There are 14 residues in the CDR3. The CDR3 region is CASIPTGRNTEAFF. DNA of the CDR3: TGTGCCAGTATACCTACCGGGAGGAACACTGAAGCTTTCTTT.

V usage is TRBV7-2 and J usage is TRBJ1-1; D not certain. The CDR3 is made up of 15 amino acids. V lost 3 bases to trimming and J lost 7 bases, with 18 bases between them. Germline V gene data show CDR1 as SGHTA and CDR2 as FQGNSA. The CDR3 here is CASSFSGLVFSEAFF. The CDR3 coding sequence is TGTGCCAGCAGCTTTTCCGGACTTGTCTTTAGTGAAGCTTTCTTT.

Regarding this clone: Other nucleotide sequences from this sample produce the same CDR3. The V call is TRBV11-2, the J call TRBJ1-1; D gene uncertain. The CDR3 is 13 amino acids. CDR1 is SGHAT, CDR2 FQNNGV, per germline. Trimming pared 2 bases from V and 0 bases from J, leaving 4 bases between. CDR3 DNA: TGTGCCAGCAGCTTAAGCCTGAACACTGAAGCTTTCTTT. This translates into CASSLSLNTEAFF.

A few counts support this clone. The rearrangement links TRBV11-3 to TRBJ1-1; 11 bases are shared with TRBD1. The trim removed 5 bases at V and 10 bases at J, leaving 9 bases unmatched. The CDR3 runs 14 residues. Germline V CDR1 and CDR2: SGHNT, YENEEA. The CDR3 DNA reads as TGTGCCAGCAGCCCCAACTTTGGACAGGGGGCAGCTTTCTTT. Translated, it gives CASSPNFGQGAAFF.

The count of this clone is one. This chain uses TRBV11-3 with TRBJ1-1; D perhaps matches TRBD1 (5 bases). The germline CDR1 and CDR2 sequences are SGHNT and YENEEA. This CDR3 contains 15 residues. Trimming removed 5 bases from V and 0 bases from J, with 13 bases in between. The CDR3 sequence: CASSPSDSLNTEAFF. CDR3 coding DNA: TGTGCCAGCAGCCCTTCAGACAGCCTGAACACTGAAGCTTTCTTT. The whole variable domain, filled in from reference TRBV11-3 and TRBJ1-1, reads EAGVVQSPRYKIIEKKQPVAFWCNPISGHNTLYWYLQNLGQGPELLIRYENEEAVDDSQLPKDRFSAERLKGVDSTLKIQPAELGDSAVYLCASSPSDSLNTEAFFGQGTRLTVV.